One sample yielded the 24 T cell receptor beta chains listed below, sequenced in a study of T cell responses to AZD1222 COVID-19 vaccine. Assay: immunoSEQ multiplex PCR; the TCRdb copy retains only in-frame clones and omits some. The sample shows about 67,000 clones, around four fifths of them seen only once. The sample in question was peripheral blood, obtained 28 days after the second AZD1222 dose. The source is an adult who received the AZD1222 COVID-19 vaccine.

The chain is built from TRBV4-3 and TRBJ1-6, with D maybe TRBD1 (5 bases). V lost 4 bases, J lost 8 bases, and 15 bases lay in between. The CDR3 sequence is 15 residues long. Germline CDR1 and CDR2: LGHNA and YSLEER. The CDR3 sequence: CASSLHLGGDSPLHF. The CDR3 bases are TGCGCCAGCAGCCTTCATCTGGGGGGGGATTCACCCCTCCACTTT.

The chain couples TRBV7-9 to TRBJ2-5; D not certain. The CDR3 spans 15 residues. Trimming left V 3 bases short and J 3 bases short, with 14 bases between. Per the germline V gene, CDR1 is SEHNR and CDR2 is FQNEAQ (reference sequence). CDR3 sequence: CASSFGDIGEETQYF. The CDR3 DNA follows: TGTGCCAGCAGCTTCGGCGACATTGGAGAAGAGACCCAGTACTTC.

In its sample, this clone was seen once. The CDR3 nucleotides are TGTGCCAGCACCCCAGACAGGTCGTACACTGAAGCTTTCTTT. This translates into CASTPDRSYTEAFF. The chain joins TRBV2 to TRBJ1-1; D possibly corresponds to TRBD1 (6 bases). The CDR3 is made up of 14 amino acids. Germline V lookup: CDR1 SNHLY, CDR2 FYNNEI. V lost 7 bases, J lost 3 bases, and 15 bases lay in between.

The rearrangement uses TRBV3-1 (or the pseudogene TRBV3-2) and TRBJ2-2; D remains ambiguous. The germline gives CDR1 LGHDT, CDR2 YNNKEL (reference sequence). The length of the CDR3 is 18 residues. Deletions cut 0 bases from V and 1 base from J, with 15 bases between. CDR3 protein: CASSQEGTRVGNTGELFF. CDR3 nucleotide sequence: TGTGCCAGCAGCCAAGAGGGCACTCGCGTTGGGAACACCGGGGAGCTGTTTTTT.

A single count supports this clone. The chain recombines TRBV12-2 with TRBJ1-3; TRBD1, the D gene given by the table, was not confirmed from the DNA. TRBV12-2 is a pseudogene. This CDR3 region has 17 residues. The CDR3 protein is CASRLPPQGSWGNTIYF. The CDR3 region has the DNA TGTGCAAGTCGCTTACCCCCACAGGGATCTTGGGGAAACACCATATATTTT.

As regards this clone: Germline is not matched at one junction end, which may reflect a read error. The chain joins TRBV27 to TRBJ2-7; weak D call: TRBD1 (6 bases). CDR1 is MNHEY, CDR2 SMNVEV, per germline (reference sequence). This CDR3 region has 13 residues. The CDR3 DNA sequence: TGTGCCAGCAGTCCCCTGGGCAAGAACAGGGAAGACTTC. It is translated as CASSPLGKNREDF.

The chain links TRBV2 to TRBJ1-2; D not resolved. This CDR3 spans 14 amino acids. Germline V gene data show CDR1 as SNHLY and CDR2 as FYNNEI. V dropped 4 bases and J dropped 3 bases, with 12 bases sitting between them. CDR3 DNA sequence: TGTGCCAGCAGTGGGTGGAGGGATGACTATGGCTACACCTTC. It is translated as CASSGWRDDYGYTF.

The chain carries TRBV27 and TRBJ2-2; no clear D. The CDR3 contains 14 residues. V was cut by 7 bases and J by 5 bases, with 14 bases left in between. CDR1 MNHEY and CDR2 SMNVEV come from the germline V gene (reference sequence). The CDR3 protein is CASMFSAGTGELFF. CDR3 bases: TGTGCCAGCATGTTCTCGGCTGGAACCGGGGAGCTGTTTTTT.

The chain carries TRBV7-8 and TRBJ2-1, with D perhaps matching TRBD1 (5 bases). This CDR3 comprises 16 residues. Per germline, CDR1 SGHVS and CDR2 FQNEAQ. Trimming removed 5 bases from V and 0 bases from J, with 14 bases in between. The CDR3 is CASSPFLDNSYNEQFF. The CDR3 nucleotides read TGTGCCAGCAGCCCCTTCTTGGACAACTCCTACAATGAGCAGTTCTTC.

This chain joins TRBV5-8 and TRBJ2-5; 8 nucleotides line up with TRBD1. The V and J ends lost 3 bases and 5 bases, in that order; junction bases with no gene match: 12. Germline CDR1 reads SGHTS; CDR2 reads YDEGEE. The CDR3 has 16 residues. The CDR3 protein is CASSSGTGDLRETQYF. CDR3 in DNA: TGTGCCAGCAGCTCGGGGACAGGTGATCTTAGGGAGACCCAGTACTTC. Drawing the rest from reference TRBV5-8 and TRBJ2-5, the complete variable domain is EAGVTQSPTHLIKTRGQQATLRCSPISGHTSVYWYQQALGLGLQFLLWYDEGEERNRGNFPPRFSGRQFPNYSSELNVNALELEDSALYLCASSSGTGDLRETQYFGPGTRLLVL.

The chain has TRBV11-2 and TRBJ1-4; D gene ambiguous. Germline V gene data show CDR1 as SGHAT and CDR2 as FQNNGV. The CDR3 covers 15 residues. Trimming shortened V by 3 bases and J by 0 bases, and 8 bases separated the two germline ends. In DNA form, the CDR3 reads TGTGCCAGCAGCTTCGATCTTTCAACTAATGAAAAACTGTTTTTT. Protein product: CASSFDLSTNEKLFF.

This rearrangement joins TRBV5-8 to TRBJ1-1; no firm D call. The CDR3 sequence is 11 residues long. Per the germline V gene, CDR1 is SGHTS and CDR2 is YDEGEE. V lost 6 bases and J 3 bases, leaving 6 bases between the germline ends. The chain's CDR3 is CASTSHTEAFF. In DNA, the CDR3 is TGTGCCAGCACCAGTCACACTGAAGCTTTCTTT.

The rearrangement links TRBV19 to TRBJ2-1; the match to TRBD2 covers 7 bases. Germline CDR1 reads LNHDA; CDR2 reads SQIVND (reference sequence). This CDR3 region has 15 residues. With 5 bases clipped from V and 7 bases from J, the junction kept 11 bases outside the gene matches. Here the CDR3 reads CASSPPGGGWNEQFF. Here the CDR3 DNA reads TGTGCCAGTAGTCCCCCAGGCGGGGGATGGAATGAGCAGTTCTTC.

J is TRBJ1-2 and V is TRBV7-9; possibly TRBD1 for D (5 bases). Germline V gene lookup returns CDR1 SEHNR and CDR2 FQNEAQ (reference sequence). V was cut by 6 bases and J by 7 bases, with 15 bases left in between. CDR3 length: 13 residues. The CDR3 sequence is CASRPNGGGGYTF. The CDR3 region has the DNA TGTGCCAGCAGACCTAACGGGGGTGGTGGCTACACCTTC.

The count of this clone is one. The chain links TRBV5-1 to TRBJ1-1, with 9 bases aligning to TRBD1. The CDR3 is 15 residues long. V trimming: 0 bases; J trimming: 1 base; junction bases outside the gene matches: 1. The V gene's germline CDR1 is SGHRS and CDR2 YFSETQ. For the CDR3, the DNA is TGCGCCAGCAGCTTGGGGGGACAGGGGAACACTGAAGCTTTCTTT. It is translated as CASSLGGQGNTEAFF.

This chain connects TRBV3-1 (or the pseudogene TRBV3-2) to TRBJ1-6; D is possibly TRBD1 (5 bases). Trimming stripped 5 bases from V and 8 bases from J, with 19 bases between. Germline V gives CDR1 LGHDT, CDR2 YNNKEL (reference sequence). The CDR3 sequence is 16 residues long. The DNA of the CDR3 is TGTGCCAGCAGCAGGATGTCGGGGGTTCGGTATTCACCCCTCCACTTT. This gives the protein CASSRMSGVRYSPLHF.

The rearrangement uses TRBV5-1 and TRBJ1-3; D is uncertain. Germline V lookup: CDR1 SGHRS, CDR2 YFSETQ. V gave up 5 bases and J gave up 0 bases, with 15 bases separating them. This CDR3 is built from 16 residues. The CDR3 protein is CASRLSLRSSGNTIYF. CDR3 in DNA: TGCGCCAGCAGGTTGAGCCTTCGGAGCTCTGGAAACACCATATATTTT.

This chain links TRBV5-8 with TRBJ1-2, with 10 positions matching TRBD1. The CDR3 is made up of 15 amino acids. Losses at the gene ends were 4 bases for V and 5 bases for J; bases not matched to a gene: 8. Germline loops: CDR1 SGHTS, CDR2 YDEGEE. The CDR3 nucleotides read TGTGCCAGCAGCGAAAGGACAGGGGGGAAGTATGGCTACACCTTC. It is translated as CASSERTGGKYGYTF.

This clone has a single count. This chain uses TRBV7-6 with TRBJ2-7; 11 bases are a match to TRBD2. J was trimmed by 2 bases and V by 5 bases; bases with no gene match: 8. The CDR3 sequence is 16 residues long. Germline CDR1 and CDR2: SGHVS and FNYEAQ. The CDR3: CASSPGLADTAYEQYF. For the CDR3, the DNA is TGTGCCAGCAGCCCGGGACTAGCGGACACCGCCTACGAGCAGTACTTC. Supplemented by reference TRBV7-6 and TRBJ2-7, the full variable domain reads GAGVSQSPRYKVTKRGQDVALRCDPISGHVSLYWYRQALGQGPEFLTYFNYEAQQDKSGLPNDRFSAERPEGSISTLTIQRTEQRDSAMYRCASSPGLADTAYEQYFGPGTRLTVT.

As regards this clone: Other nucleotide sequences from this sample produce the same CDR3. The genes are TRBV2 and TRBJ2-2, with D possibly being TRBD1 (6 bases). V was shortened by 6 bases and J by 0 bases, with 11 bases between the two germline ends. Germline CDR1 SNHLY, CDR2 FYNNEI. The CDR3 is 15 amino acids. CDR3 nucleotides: TGTGCCAGCAGACAGGGAGACGCGAACACCGGGGAGCTGTTTTTT. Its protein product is CASRQGDANTGELFF.

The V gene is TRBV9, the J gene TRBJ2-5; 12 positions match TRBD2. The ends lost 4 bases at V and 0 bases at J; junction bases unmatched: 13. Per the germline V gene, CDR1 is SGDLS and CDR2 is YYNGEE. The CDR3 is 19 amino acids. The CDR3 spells CASSSGPRLAGVNQETQYF. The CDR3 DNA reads TGTGCCAGCAGCTCGGGCCCTCGACTAGCGGGGGTAAACCAAGAGACCCAGTACTTC.

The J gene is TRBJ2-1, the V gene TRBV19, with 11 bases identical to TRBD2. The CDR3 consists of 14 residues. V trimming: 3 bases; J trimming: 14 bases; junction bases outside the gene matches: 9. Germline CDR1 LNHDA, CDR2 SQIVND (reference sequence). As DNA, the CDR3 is TGTGCCAGTAGTATCCAAACTAGCGGGGGTCCGGAGTTCTTC. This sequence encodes CASSIQTSGGPEFF.

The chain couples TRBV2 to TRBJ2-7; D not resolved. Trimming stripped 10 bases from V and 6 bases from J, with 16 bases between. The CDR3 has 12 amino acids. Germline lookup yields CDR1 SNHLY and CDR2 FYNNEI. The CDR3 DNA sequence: TGTGCCACCGCAACTTGGGGTAGCGAGCAGTACTTC. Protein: CATATWGSEQYF.

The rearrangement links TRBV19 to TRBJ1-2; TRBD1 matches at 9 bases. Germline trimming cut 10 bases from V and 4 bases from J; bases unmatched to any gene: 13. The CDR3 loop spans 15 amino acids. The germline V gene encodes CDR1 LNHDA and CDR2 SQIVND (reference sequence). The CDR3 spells CAIRPWDRDGYGYTF. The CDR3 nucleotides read TGTGCCATTCGACCCTGGGACAGGGACGGCTATGGCTACACCTTC.